The present T cell receptor (beta chain) was sequenced within a study of post-analysis software for immune sequencing data. Germline loops: CDR1 SGHTA, CDR2 FQGNSA. This CDR3 comprises 13 residues. Unique molecular identifiers had been added to the TCR beta cDNA libraries. TCRdb reprocessed the PCR reads with MiXCR, giving one entry per CDR3 protein. Among over 250,000 distinct CDR3 sequences listed, about 38% were seen once. About this clonotype itself: Its target is not known. A much larger clone differs from this one at a single base, so this may be a read error.

The study's findings and limits: Patients used several TRBV segments, including TRBV5-6, TRBV5-1 and TRBV20-1, more often than controls.

The sequenced sample was blood. The rearrangement uses TRBV7-2 and TRBJ2-3; possible D gene TRBD2, 6 bases. This sequence was found in a girl under 18 with multiple sclerosis. The CDR3 loop is CASRPTSIDTQYF. The CDR3 nucleotides read TGTGCCAGCAGACCAACTAGCATAGATACGCAGTATTTT.